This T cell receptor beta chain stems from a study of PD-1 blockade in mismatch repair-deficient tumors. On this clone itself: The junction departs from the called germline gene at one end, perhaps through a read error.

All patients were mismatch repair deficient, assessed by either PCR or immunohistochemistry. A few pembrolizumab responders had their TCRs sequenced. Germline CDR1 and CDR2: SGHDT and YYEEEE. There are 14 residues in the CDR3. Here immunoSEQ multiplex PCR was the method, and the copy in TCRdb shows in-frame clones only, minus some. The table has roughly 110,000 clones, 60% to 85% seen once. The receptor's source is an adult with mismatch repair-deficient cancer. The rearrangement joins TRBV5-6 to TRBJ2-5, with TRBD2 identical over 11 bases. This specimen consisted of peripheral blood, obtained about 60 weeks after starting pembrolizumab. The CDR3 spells CASSRPTLAGGPNF. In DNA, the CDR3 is TGTGCCAGCAGCAGGCCTACCTTAGCGGGAGGGCCTAACTTC.